This T cell receptor beta chain is from a study of molecular identifiers for immune sequencing clone quantification. Whole-study results and caveats: Identical TCR molecules that share a barcode could lead to an underestimation of highly expanded clone sizes. Under 1% of molecules in naive cells, but over 97% of effector molecules, belonged to clones above 20 RNA copies. More than 800,000 naive cells reportedly did not prevent detection of spiked Jurkat TCR RNA from one cell.

In TCRdb, the PCR reads were re-called with MiXCR into one record per CDR3 protein. Of a few hundred thousand distinct CDR3 sequences listed, about a quarter are singletons. The CDR3 consists of 17 residues. Looked up from germline, CDR1 is DFQATT and CDR2 is SNEGSKA (reference sequence). Isolation of naive CD8 T cells was achieved by sorting on a CD8+CD4-CCR7+CD45RA+ phenotype. A note on this clonotype: Its antigen is as yet unknown. One end of the junction is discordant with germline, which a read error may explain.

This clonotype was obtained from a human donor in good health. Some libraries in this study had Jurkat cell RNA spiked in. The V gene is TRBV20-1, the J gene TRBJ2-3; 7 nucleotides match TRBD2. Sequenced: naive CD8+ T cells from blood, with Jurkat cell RNA spiked in. The sample's subset: FACS-sorted CD8+CD4-CCR7+CD45RA+ naive T cells. CDR3 sequence: CSALPSGRTQNTGTQYF. The CDR3 nucleotides are TGCAGTGCTTTACCTAGCGGACGTACCCAAAACACAGGTACGCAGTATTTT.